These 5 T cell receptor beta chains came from one sample sequenced in a study of blood T cell repertoires in COVID-19. Sequencing was performed with immunoSEQ multiplex PCR; in TCRdb, only in-frame clones are kept and a portion is missing. The data contain 200,000 to 250,000 clones, approximately 78% of them singletons. Input material: peripheral blood. The receptor set was obtained from a woman aged 40 to 50 with acute or convalescent COVID-19.

V usage is TRBV6-5 and J usage is TRBJ1-5; TRBD1 matches at 7 bases. This CDR3 is 14 amino acids long. The ends lost 8 bases at V and 5 bases at J; junction bases unmatched: 9. Germline-derived CDR1 and CDR2 are MNHEY and SVGAGI. CDR3 in amino acids: CASRDSRGDQPQHF. CDR3 nucleotide sequence: TGTGCCAGCCGGGACTCCAGGGGGGATCAGCCCCAGCATTTT.

This chain uses TRBV4-3 with TRBJ2-1; 10 bases are shared with TRBD2. Germline trimming cut 0 bases from V and 4 bases from J; bases unmatched to any gene: 15. The CDR3 extends over 20 amino acids. The germline CDR1 and CDR2 sequences are LGHNA and YSLEER. The CDR3 nucleotides read TGCGCCAGCAGCCAAGATCGGTCTAGCGGGAGTTTTTCTTCGTACAATGAGCAGTTCTTC. This codes for CASSQDRSSGSFSSYNEQFF.

The CDR3 region is CASSPVGPQPLHF. In DNA form, the CDR3 reads TGTGCCAGCAGCCCGGTGGGCCCCCAACCCCTCCACTTT. The genes are TRBV7-2 and TRBJ1-6, with no clear D. The CDR3 has 13 amino acids. Per the germline V gene, CDR1 is SGHTA and CDR2 is FQGNSA. Trimming pared 5 bases from V and 12 bases from J, leaving 14 bases between.

This clone was found once. The V call is TRBV3-1 (or the pseudogene TRBV3-2), the J call TRBJ2-1; 9 nucleotides align to TRBD2. V lost 0 bases to trimming and J lost 4 bases; unmatched junction nucleotides: 7. Germline CDR1 reads LGHDT; CDR2 reads YNNKEL (reference sequence). The CDR3 is made up of 17 amino acids. DNA for the CDR3: TGTGCCAGCAGCCAAGAAACCTTAAGCGGGGGGTACAATGAGCAGTTCTTC. Amino acids: CASSQETLSGGYNEQFF.

J is TRBJ2-1 and V is TRBV27; a possible D gene is TRBD1 (5 bases). Trimming removed 0 bases from V and 4 bases from J, with 10 bases in between. This CDR3 comprises 15 residues. The V gene's germline CDR1 is MNHEY and CDR2 SMNVEV (reference sequence). The CDR3 sequence is CASSLSTGSYNEQFF. Here the CDR3 DNA reads TGTGCCAGCAGTTTATCCACAGGATCTTACAATGAGCAGTTCTTC.